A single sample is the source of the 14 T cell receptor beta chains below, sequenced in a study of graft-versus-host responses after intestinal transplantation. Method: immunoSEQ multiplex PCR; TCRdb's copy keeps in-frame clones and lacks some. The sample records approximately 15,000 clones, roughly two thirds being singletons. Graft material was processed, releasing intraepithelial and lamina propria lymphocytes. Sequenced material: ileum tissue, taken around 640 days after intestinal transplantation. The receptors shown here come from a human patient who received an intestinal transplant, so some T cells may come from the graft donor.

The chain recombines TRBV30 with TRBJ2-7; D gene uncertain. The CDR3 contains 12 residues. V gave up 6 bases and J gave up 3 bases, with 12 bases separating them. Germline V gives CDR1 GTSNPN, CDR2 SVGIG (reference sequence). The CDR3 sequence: CACPHKCYEQYF. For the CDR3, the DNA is TGTGCCTGTCCCCACAAATGCTACGAGCAGTACTTC.

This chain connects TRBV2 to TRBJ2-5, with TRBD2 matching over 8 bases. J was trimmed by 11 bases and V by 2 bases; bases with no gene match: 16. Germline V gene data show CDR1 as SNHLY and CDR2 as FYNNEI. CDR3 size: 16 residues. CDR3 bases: TGTGCCAGCAGTGAACGGGGGGGAGTGGGGCTGGGAGAGCAGTACTTC. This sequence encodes CASSERGGVGLGEQYF.

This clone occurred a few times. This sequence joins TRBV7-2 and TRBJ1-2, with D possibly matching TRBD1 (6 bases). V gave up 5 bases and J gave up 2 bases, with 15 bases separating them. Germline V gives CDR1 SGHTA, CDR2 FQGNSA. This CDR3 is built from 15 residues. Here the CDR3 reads CASSPYRGANYGYTF. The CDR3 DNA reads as TGTGCCAGCAGCCCGTACCGGGGGGCGAACTATGGCTACACCTTC.

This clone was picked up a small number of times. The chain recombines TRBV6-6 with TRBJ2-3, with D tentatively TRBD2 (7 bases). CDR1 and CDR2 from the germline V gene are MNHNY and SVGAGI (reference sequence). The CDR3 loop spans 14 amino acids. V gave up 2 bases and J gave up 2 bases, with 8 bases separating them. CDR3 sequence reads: CASSYGGATDTQYF. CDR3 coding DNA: TGTGCCAGCAGTTACGGGGGGGCCACAGATACGCAGTATTTT.

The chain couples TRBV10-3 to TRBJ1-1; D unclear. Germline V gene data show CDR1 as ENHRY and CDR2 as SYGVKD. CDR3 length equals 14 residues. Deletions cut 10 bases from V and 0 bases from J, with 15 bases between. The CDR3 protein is CATRTSVMNTEAFF. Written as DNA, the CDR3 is TGTGCCACCCGAACCAGCGTCATGAACACTGAAGCTTTCTTT.

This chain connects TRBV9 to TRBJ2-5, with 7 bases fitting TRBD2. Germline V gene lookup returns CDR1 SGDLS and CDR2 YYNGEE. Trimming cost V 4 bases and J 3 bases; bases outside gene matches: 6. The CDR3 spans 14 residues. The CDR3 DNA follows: TGTGCCAGCAGCCCCCGACTAGCCGAAGAGACCCAGTACTTC. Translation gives CASSPRLAEETQYF.

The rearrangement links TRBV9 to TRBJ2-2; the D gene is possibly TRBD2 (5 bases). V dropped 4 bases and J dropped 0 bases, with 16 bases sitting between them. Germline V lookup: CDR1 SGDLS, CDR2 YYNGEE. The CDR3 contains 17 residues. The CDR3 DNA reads TGTGCCAGCAGCCCTCGGACGGGATTCGCGAACACCGGGGAGCTGTTTTTT. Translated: CASSPRTGFANTGELFF.

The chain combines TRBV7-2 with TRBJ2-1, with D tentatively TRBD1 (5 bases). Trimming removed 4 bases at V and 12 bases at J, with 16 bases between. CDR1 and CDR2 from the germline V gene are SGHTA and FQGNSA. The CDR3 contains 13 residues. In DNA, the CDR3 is TGTGCCAGCAGCTCCTGGGTGTCCACAGGGCAGTTCTTC. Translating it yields CASSSWVSTGQFF.

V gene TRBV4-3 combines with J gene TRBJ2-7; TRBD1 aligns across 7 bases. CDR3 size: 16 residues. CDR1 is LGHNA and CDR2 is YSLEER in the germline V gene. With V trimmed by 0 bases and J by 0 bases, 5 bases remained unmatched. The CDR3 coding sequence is TGCGCCAGCAGCCAAGAAGGGGGACAGCCCTCCTACGAGCAGTACTTC. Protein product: CASSQEGGQPSYEQYF.

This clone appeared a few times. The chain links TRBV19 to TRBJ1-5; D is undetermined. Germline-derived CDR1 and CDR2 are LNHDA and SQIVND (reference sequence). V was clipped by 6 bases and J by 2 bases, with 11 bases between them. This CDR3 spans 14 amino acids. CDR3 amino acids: CASRLDAGNQPQHF. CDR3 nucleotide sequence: TGTGCCAGTAGACTAGACGCTGGCAATCAGCCCCAGCATTTT. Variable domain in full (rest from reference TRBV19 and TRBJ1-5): DGGITQSPKYLFRKEGQNVTLSCEQNLNHDAMYWYRQDPGQGLRLIYYSQIVNDFQKGDIAEGYSVSREKKESFPLTVTSAQKNPTAFYLCASRLDAGNQPQHFGDGTRLSIL.

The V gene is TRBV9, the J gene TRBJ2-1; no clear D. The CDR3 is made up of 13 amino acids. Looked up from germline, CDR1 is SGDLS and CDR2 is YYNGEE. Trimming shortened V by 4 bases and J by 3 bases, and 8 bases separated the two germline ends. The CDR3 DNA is TGTGCCAGCAGCCCCCGAGGCTACAATGAGCAGTTCTTC. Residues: CASSPRGYNEQFF.

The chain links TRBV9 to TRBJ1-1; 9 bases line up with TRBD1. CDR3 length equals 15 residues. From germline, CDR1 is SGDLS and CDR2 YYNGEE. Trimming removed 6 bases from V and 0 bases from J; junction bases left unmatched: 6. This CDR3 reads CASTRTGVLNTEAFF. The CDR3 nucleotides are TGTGCCAGCACGCGGACAGGGGTCCTGAACACTGAAGCTTTCTTT.

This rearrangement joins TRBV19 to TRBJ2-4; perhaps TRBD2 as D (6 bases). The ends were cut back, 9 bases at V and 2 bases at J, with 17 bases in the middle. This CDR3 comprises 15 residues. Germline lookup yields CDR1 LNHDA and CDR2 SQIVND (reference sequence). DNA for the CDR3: TGTGCCAGCACCACTAGCTTCAGGACCAAAAACATTCAGTACTTC. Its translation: CASTTSFRTKNIQYF.

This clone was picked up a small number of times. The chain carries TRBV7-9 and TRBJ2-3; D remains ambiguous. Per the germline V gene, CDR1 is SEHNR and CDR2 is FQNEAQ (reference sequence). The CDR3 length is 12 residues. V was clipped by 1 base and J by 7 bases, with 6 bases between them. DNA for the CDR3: TGTGCCAGCAGCTTAGAATCGTATACGCAGTATTTT. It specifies CASSLESYTQYF.